Many counts were recorded for the clone carrying this T cell receptor beta chain. This CDR3 is built from 13 residues. V was shortened by 0 bases and J by 1 base, with 4 bases between the two germline ends. Germline assignment: CDR1 LGHNA and CDR2 YNFKEQ. For TCRbeta, the library was prepared with unique molecular identifiers. TCRdb ran MiXCR on the PCR reads and lists one entry per CDR3 protein. The sample contains hundreds of thousands of distinct CDR3 sequences, around 8% of which appear only once. The data are from a study of T-cell reconstitution after alpha-beta-depleted transplantation in children.

The sequence came from a male patient under 18 who had a stem cell transplant for acute lymphoblastic leukemia, so the T cells may come from the graft donor. This chain uses TRBV4-2 with TRBJ2-7, with D unresolved. The sample was PBMCs, mostly from graft donor cells, taken 180 days after TCRalphabeta/CD19-depleted stem cell transplant. The CDR3 sequence is CASSQELSYEQYF. In nucleotides, the CDR3 is TGTGCCAGCAGCCAAGAACTATCCTACGAGCAGTACTTC.